The entry below gives a single T cell receptor beta chain sequence along with its context. The assay was immunoSEQ multiplex PCR, and TCRdb's table has in-frame clones only and misses some. The table records 330,000 or so clones, roughly 87% of them present only once. The source of the sample is a study of blood T cell repertoires in COVID-19. In germline, CDR1 is SGHTA, CDR2 FQGNSA. V lost 1 base, J lost 2 bases, and 14 bases stayed unmatched. CDR3 length: 19 amino acids. The chain employs TRBV7-2 and TRBJ2-3, with TRBD2 matching 8 bases. The source material was peripheral blood. The sequence derives from a man between 25 and 39 years old with COVID-19, enrolled during active disease. The CDR3 DNA follows: TGTGCCAGCAGCTTAGGTAGTAGCGGGACACCCCTTCACACAGATACGCAGTATTTT. The encoded protein is CASSLGSSGTPLHTDTQYF. Full variable domain (rest looked up from reference TRBV7-2 and TRBJ2-3): GAGVSQSPSNKVTEKGKDVELRCDPISGHTALYWYRQSLGQGLEFLIYFQGNSAPDKSGLPSDRFSAERTGGSVSTLTIQRTQQEDSAVYLCASSLGSSGTPLHTDTQYFGPGTRLTVL.